This T cell receptor (beta chain) was sequenced for a study of Ad26.COV2.S vaccination and SARS-CoV-2 variants. Study-wide background: In the COV1001 trial, the donor was in the Ad26.COV2.S arm. Ad26.COV2.S shots went into the muscle once or twice, 56 days apart.

Sequencing used immunoSEQ multiplex PCR; TCRdb keeps in-frame clones, though not all of them. The repertoire holds hundreds of thousands of clones, with 80% to 90% as singletons. The treatment denotes: roughly 18 received Ad26.COV2.S at low or high dose, single or two shots; about 5 received placebo; per-sample allocation not given. Sampling took place 63 days after the first vaccine or placebo injection. Per the germline V gene, CDR1 is SEHNR and CDR2 is FQNEAQ (reference sequence). This CDR3 contains 16 residues. V lost 4 bases, J lost 4 bases, and 17 bases lay in between. Material: peripheral blood, obtained in a trial of Ad26.COV2.S vaccine versus placebo. This sequence originates from a person aged 18 to 65 who received the Ad26.COV2.S COVID-19 vaccine or a placebo. The gene calls are TRBV7-9 and TRBJ2-1, with D hard to call. Here the CDR3 DNA reads TGTGCCAGCAGCTCTAGTTCGGAGCTTACGTACAATGAGCAGTTCTTC. Translating gives CASSSSSELTYNEQFF.